The T cell receptor (beta chain) under discussion was sequenced for a study of OX40 agonist ivuxolimab in advanced cancers. Whole-study context: A mean age of roughly 60 years, range 23 to 79, was recorded, and roughly 83% were male.

The germline gives CDR1 SEHNR, CDR2 FQNEAQ (reference sequence). Unmatched junction bases numbered 11, after V lost 6 bases and J lost 7 bases. This CDR3 is 17 amino acids long. Assay used: immunoSEQ multiplex PCR; TCRdb lists only in-frame clones, some missing. The table lists roughly 55,000 clones, approximately 80% of them singletons. About this clone: Its specificity is not known.

Study-wide results and limits: There were, on average, more expanded clones in CD8+ T cells than in CD4+. Low clonal expansion, among the lowest seen, marked partial responders at 0.1-3.0 mg/kg.

The V and J genes are TRBV7-9 and TRBJ2-1; 14 bases map to TRBD2. The TCR comes from an adult with an advanced solid tumor such as melanoma, head and neck, liver or kidney cancer. The sample consisted of CD4+ or CD8+ T cells sorted from blood, taken in a trial of the OX40 agonist ivuxolimab. The chain's CDR3 is CASSFPGLAGVSNEQFF. CDR3 in DNA: TGTGCCAGCAGTTTCCCGGGACTAGCGGGAGTAAGTAATGAGCAGTTCTTC.